These 20 T cell receptor beta chains were all obtained from the same sample, sequenced in a study of regulatory T cells in long-lasting Graves disease. Construction of TCR beta libraries relied on iRepertoire HTBI primers and on Arm-PCR targeting CDR3 regions. TCRdb passed the multiplex PCR reads through MiXCR, listing each CDR3 protein once. The repertoire holds roughly 360,000 distinct CDR3 sequences, with 23% as singletons. The time point: persistent/refractory GD, antithyroid drugs over 5 years with positive TRAb. Construction of the TCR library relied on RNA isolated from PBMCs. The specimen was peripheral blood mononuclear cells (PBMCs), collected when the disease was refractory, from a patient treated with antithyroid drugs. The receptors were gathered from a woman between 35 and 50 years old with Graves disease.

This clonotype was counted many times. The CDR3 region has the DNA TGTGCCAGCATGGGGCGATACCGCTCAGGCACTGAAGCTTTCTTT. This encodes CASMGRYRSGTEAFF. The J gene is TRBJ1-1, the V gene TRBV7-9, with D maybe TRBD1 (5 bases). V lost 7 bases and J 4 bases, leaving 19 bases between the germline ends. This CDR3 is 15 amino acids long. Looked up from germline, CDR1 is SEHNR and CDR2 is FQNEAQ (reference sequence). Filled out from reference TRBV7-9 and TRBJ1-1, the complete variable domain reads DTGVSQNPRHKITKRGQNVTFRCDPISEHNRLYWYRQTLGQGPEFLTYFQNEAQLEKSRLLSDRFSAERPKGSFSTLEIQRTEQGDSAMYLCASMGRYRSGTEAFFGQGTRLTVV.

In the case of this clonotype: This CDR3 is missing its conserved last phenylalanine or tryptophan, likely due to a read error. Because the CDR3's place on the DNA is in doubt, the DNA is left out and the CDR3 is given as listed by TCRdb. V is TRBV2 and J is TRBJ2-4; the D segment call TRBD1 is taken from the table without a DNA check. The CDR3 adds up to 8 amino acids, both ends counted. Germline loops: CDR1 SNHLY, CDR2 FYNNEI. CDR3 amino acids: CASSGKDR.

The chain recombines TRBV19 with TRBJ2-3; 8 positions match TRBD2. Germline V lookup: CDR1 LNHDA, CDR2 SQIVND (reference sequence). The CDR3 sequence is 13 residues long. V shed 6 bases and J 6 bases; nucleotides not matched to a gene: 5. CDR3 nucleotide sequence: TGTGCCAGTAGGTGGACTAGCTCGGATACGCAGTATTTT. It encodes CASRWTSSDTQYF.

The chain combines TRBV20-1 with TRBJ2-7; maybe TRBD2 (5 bases). V was clipped by 7 bases and J by 3 bases, with 16 bases between them. Germline V gives CDR1 DFQATT, CDR2 SNEGSKA (reference sequence). The CDR3 length is 13 residues. CDR3: CSVKERNIYEQYF. CDR3 nucleotides: TGCAGTGTAAAGGAGCGGAACATCTACGAGCAGTACTTC.

The chain uses TRBV13 and TRBJ2-7; maybe TRBD2 (6 bases). V was clipped by 5 bases and J by 3 bases, with 17 bases between them. The CDR3 runs to 15 residues. Germline values: CDR1 PRHDT, CDR2 FYEKMQ (reference sequence). CDR3 bases: TGTGCCAGCAGCGCCGTCGGAGGGCGAAGCTACGAGCAGTACTTC. This gives the protein CASSAVGGRSYEQYF.

This clonotype was recorded many times. This chain links TRBV2 with TRBJ1-5, with D tentatively TRBD1 (6 bases). Germline CDR1 and CDR2: SNHLY and FYNNEI. The V end was cut by 6 bases, the J end by 4 bases, with 10 bases between. The CDR3 has 13 amino acids. CDR3 amino acids: CASSETGNQPQHF. CDR3 coding DNA: TGTGCCAGCAGCGAGACAGGAAATCAGCCCCAGCATTTT.

Ten or more counts support this clonotype. V usage is TRBV28 and J usage is TRBJ2-2, with 8 bases that match TRBD2. Per the germline V gene, CDR1 is MDHEN and CDR2 is SYDVKM. The CDR3 is made up of 15 amino acids. V shed 11 bases, J shed 2 bases, and the junction held 10 bases outside the gene matches. The DNA for the CDR3 is TGTGCCTCCGGGGGGGGCGGGATAAACACCGGGGAGCTGTTTTTT. As protein: CASGGGGINTGELFF.

This clonotype was counted only a few times. At one of its ends the junction is not consistent with the germline gene, which may arise from a read error. J is TRBJ2-7 and V is TRBV10-2; the match to TRBD2 covers 12 bases. CDR3 size: 17 residues. Per the germline V gene, CDR1 is WSHSY and CDR2 is SAAADI. The CDR3 DNA reads as TGTGCCAGCAGTGAGTCTCGGACTAGCGGGATGGTACACGAGCAGTACTTC. Protein product: CASSESRTSGMVHEQYF.

In this sample, this clonotype turned up a few times. The chain carries TRBV14 and TRBJ2-6; 7 bases agree with TRBD1. This CDR3 is built from 17 residues. CDR1 and CDR2 (germline): SGHDN, FVKESK. Trimming took 4 bases from V and 0 from J; bases not matched to a gene: 6. The CDR3 sequence: CASSPGTALSGANVLTF. CDR3 DNA: TGTGCCAGCAGCCCGGGGACAGCCCTCTCTGGGGCCAACGTCCTGACTTTC.

The chain has TRBV7-8 and TRBJ1-6; TRBD1 might be the D (5 bases). The CDR3 runs 11 residues. The germline V gene encodes CDR1 SGHVS and CDR2 FQNEAQ. Trimming pared 3 bases from V and 13 bases from J, leaving 7 bases between. The DNA for the CDR3 is TGTGCCAGCAGCTTGTGGGGGCCCCTCCACTTT. It is translated as CASSLWGPLHF.

This clonotype was counted many times. The chain combines TRBV29-1 with TRBJ2-2; TRBD1 might be the D (5 bases). This CDR3 comprises 14 residues. Germline loops: CDR1 SQVTM, CDR2 ANQGSEA. Between the trimmed V and J ends, which lost 1 base and 1 base, there was a span of 7 bases. The CDR3 is CSVEVQGNTGELFF. CDR3 bases: TGCAGCGTTGAAGTCCAGGGGAACACCGGGGAGCTGTTTTTT.

In its sample, this clonotype was seen many times. The V and J genes are TRBV28 and TRBJ2-5, with D perhaps being TRBD1 or TRBD2 (5 bases each). The V gene's germline CDR1 is MDHEN and CDR2 SYDVKM. V lost 3 bases and J lost 2, with 22 bases in between. This CDR3 contains 18 residues. CDR3 bases: TGTGCCAGCAGTTTGGGTGTTCGTTGGGACGTAGGGCAAGAGACCCAGTACTTC. As protein: CASSLGVRWDVGQETQYF.

This clonotype has a count of ten or more. This rearrangement joins TRBV28 to TRBJ1-5; D unresolved. The CDR3 is made up of 15 amino acids. Looked up from germline, CDR1 is MDHEN and CDR2 is SYDVKM. The V end was cut by 7 bases, the J end by 1 base, with 14 bases between. The CDR3 sequence: CASKSGRLSNQPQHF. CDR3 sequence (DNA): TGTGCCAGCAAATCGGGCCGGCTAAGCAATCAGCCCCAGCATTTT.

This clonotype showed up many times. The CDR3 region has the DNA TGTGCCAGCAGCCGGGGGGACGGATTCTCCTACGAGCAGTACTTC. Translation gives CASSRGDGFSYEQYF. The V and J genes are TRBV7-9 and TRBJ2-7, with 7 bases fitting TRBD2. CDR3 size: 15 residues. Germline V gives CDR1 SEHNR, CDR2 FQNEAQ (reference sequence). V was clipped by 5 bases and J by 0 bases; unmatched bases: 7.

With regard to this clonotype: Given a much more abundant clone one base away, this may be a read error. The chain is built from TRBV7-9 and TRBJ2-5, with no clear D. Germline loops: CDR1 SEHNR, CDR2 FQNEAQ (reference sequence). This CDR3 spans 16 amino acids. Trimming took 3 bases from V and 2 from J, leaving 16 bases between them. The CDR3, as DNA: TGTGCCAGCAGCTTTGATCAGCTTACTCCACAAGAGACCCAGTACTTC. Its protein is CASSFDQLTPQETQYF.

The CDR3 here is CASTQARRAQYF. As DNA, the CDR3 is TGTGCCAGCACCCAAGCGCGTCGGGCCCAGTACTTC. This sequence joins TRBV7-9 and TRBJ2-5, with D uncertain. The CDR3 spans 12 residues. Deletions cut 7 bases from V and 9 bases from J, with 15 bases between. From germline, CDR1 is SEHNR and CDR2 FQNEAQ (reference sequence).

Written as DNA, the CDR3 is TGTGCCAGTTCCGCTGTGGGAAACACAGATACGCAGTATTTT. Protein product: CASSAVGNTDTQYF. The chain recombines TRBV6-2 or TRBV6-3 with TRBJ2-3, with D uncertain. Germline-derived CDR1 and CDR2 are MNHEY and SVGEGT. Trimming pared 9 bases from V and 2 bases from J, leaving 15 bases between. The CDR3 spans 14 residues.

V usage is TRBV7-9 and J usage is TRBJ1-3; TRBD1 is a possible D gene (6 bases). The germline V gene has CDR1 SEHNR and CDR2 FQNEAQ (reference sequence). CDR3 length: 17 residues. Trimming took off 5 bases at V and 2 bases at J, with 19 bases between the two ends. The CDR3 sequence: CASSPKSPGQTGNTIYF. CDR3 DNA: TGTGCCAGCAGCCCGAAGAGTCCCGGACAGACTGGAAACACCATATATTTT.

Ten or more counts support this clonotype. The CDR3: CASSRRGGGTEAFF. Written as DNA, the CDR3 is TGTGCCAGCAGTCGGAGGGGAGGGGGCACTGAAGCTTTCTTT. The rearrangement joins TRBV27 to TRBJ1-1; weak D call: TRBD1 (6 bases). From germline, CDR1 is MNHEY and CDR2 SMNVEV (reference sequence). Deletions cut 5 bases from V and 4 bases from J, with 14 bases between. The CDR3 has 14 residues.

This clonotype has ten or more counts. This chain links TRBV6-5 with TRBJ2-5, with D perhaps TRBD1 (5 bases). The CDR3 sequence is 15 residues long. V was pared by 2 bases and J by 5 bases, with 15 bases between. Per the germline V gene, CDR1 is MNHEY and CDR2 is SVGAGI. The CDR3 DNA sequence: TGTGCCAGCAGTTACGTGTTACACCCAGGGGAGACCCAGTACTTC. This encodes CASSYVLHPGETQYF.